This T cell receptor (beta chain) is from a study of shared clonotypes between healthy human individuals. Study-level findings and limits: A generally larger estimated richness was seen in naive subsets than in memory subsets. Shared clonotypes: roughly 4.7% naive CD4, 3.5% to 4% naive CD8, less than 2.5% memory CD4, under 0.5% memory CD8.

The germline V gene encodes CDR1 SGHRS and CDR2 YFSETQ. This CDR3 comprises 15 residues. The ends were cut back, 0 bases at V and 2 bases at J, with 12 bases in the middle. Notes on this clone: The target antigen is unknown.

Assay used: immunoSEQ multiplex PCR; TCRdb lists only in-frame clones, some missing. The data show about 600,000 clones, 97% seen once. This sequence originates from a woman aged 30 to 39 in good health. This chain joins TRBV5-1 and TRBJ2-7; TRBD1 or TRBD2 may be the D gene (5 bases each). Source material: naive CD4+ T cells sorted from blood. Subset noted: CD45RA+ positively selected. The CDR3 region has the DNA TGCGCCAGCAGCTTGGAGGGACCAGGAACCTACGAGCAGTACTTC. Translating it yields CASSLEGPGTYEQYF.